The 26 T cell receptor beta chains below all came from one sample that was sequenced in a study of prognosis after radiotherapy for stage I lung cancer. The authors amplified TCR beta CDR3 from genomic DNA using two-round multiplex PCR. Primers specific to each TRBV and TRBJ gene drove first-round PCR. TCRdb used MiXCR to reprocess the multiplex PCR reads, holding one entry per CDR3 protein. The sample has tens of thousands of distinct CDR3 sequences; about 30% are singletons. The starting material was PBMCs, obtained before or after stereotactic body radiation therapy (not recorded which). Receptor source: a donor over 45 with non-small cell lung cancer.

In this sample, this clonotype turned up many times. J is TRBJ2-7 and V is TRBV9, with a tentative D call TRBD1 (5 bases). Trimming took 0 bases from V and 6 from J, leaving 19 bases between them. Per the germline V gene, CDR1 is SGDLS and CDR2 is YYNGEE. This CDR3 comprises 16 residues. The CDR3 nucleotides read TGTGCCAGCAGCGTAGAAGGGGTAGATCCCCTCGGCGAGCAGTACTTC. Protein: CASSVEGVDPLGEQYF.

This clonotype was detected ten times or more. The chain has TRBV24-1 and TRBJ2-1, with 7 bases matching TRBD1. This CDR3 contains 16 residues. Germline V gene sequence: CDR1 KGHDR, CDR2 SFDVKD. J gave up 5 bases and V 4 bases, and 10 bases lay outside the gene matches. The CDR3 here is CATSEGRGLSNNEQFF. DNA of the CDR3: TGTGCCACCAGTGAAGGCAGGGGGTTATCGAACAATGAGCAGTTCTTC.

This clonotype rates as large. The V gene is TRBV2, the J gene TRBJ2-5; 8 bases are a match to TRBD1. Germline lookup yields CDR1 SNHLY and CDR2 FYNNEI. J lost 4 bases, V lost 3 bases, and 4 bases had no gene match. The CDR3 covers 14 residues. The CDR3 loop reads CASSDTGGAETQYF. As DNA, the CDR3 is TGTGCCAGCAGTGACACAGGGGGAGCAGAGACCCAGTACTTC.

The rearrangement uses TRBV27 and TRBJ2-7, with 7 bases lining up with TRBD1. V lost 2 bases, J lost 5 bases, and 9 bases stayed unmatched. Germline V CDR1 and CDR2: MNHEY, SMNVEV (reference sequence). The CDR3 runs 15 residues. Here the CDR3 reads CASSLSHRGLNEQYF. In DNA, the CDR3 is TGTGCCAGCAGTTTAAGTCACAGGGGCCTCAACGAGCAGTACTTC.

This clonotype was seen ten or more times. The chain links TRBV9 to TRBJ2-1, with TRBD2 matching over 13 bases. The CDR3 has 15 residues. The germline V gene encodes CDR1 SGDLS and CDR2 YYNGEE. Losses at the gene ends were 2 bases for V and 12 bases for J; bases not matched to a gene: 8. The CDR3 sequence: CASSVGTSGAGGQFF. The CDR3 DNA reads TGTGCCAGCAGCGTCGGGACTAGCGGGGCCGGCGGGCAGTTCTTC.

This clonotype was recorded many times. The CDR3: CSAELQGETGNTIYF. CDR3 DNA sequence: TGCAGCGCGGAACTACAGGGGGAAACTGGAAACACCATATATTTT. The chain employs TRBV29-1 and TRBJ1-3; 8 bases are a match to TRBD1. Germline-derived CDR1 and CDR2 are SQVTM and ANQGSEA. The length of the CDR3 is 15 residues. Trimming removed 7 bases from V and 2 bases from J; junction bases left unmatched: 10.

This clonotype was seen many times. This chain links TRBV12-3 or TRBV12-4 with TRBJ1-3, with D possibly being TRBD1 (5 bases). The CDR3 extends over 14 amino acids. V was cut by 7 bases and J by 3 bases, with 13 bases left in between. CDR3 sequence reads: CASKPPGGGNTIYF. The DNA of the CDR3 is TGTGCCAGCAAACCGCCCGGGGGTGGAAACACCATATATTTT.

This clonotype was recorded at least ten times. This rearrangement joins TRBV18 to TRBJ1-2; D gene unclear. Trimming stripped 2 bases from V and 1 base from J, with 8 bases between. The length of the CDR3 is 14 residues. Germline loops: CDR1 KGHSH, CDR2 LQKENI. The CDR3: CASSPAENNYGYTF. The CDR3 DNA is TGTGCCAGCTCACCAGCCGAGAATAACTATGGCTACACCTTC.

This clonotype has ten or more counts. Here the CDR3 DNA reads TGTGCCAGCAGCTTGCGAGCGGGAGGATACAATGAGCAGTTCTTC. Amino acid sequence: CASSLRAGGYNEQFF. The V and J genes are TRBV7-9 and TRBJ2-1, with 9 bases aligning to TRBD2. The J segment lost 4 bases and the V segment lost 3 bases, leaving 4 bases of the junction unmatched. The germline V gene has CDR1 SEHNR and CDR2 FQNEAQ (reference sequence). This CDR3 contains 15 residues.

With respect to this clonotype: Possible read error: a much larger clone is one base away. The genes are TRBV4-1 and TRBJ2-1; D not certain. Trimming left V 1 base short and J 8 bases short, with 21 bases between. This CDR3 is built from 17 residues. Germline CDR1 MGHRA, CDR2 YSYEKL. The CDR3 coding sequence is TGCGCCAGCAGCCAAGTGCTGACTCAAACAGAAGTGGATGAGCAGTTCTTC. Its translation is CASSQVLTQTEVDEQFF.

This clonotype was recorded at least ten times. This chain links TRBV20-1 with TRBJ1-1, with TRBD1 as a possible D gene (5 bases). The V end was cut by 3 bases, the J end by 3 bases, with 11 bases between. The CDR3 runs to 13 residues. Germline V gene sequence: CDR1 DFQATT, CDR2 SNEGSKA (reference sequence). The CDR3 region is CSASPGQDTEAFF. In DNA form, the CDR3 reads TGCAGTGCTAGCCCGGGGCAAGACACTGAAGCTTTCTTT.

This clonotype has ten or more counts. The chain links TRBV5-1 to TRBJ2-2; TRBD2 agrees at 11 bases. This CDR3 contains 16 residues. The V gene end was trimmed by 2 bases and the J gene end by 7 bases; junction bases not matched to a gene: 7. Germline V gene lookup returns CDR1 SGHRS and CDR2 YFSETQ. As DNA, the CDR3 is TGCGCCAGCAGCTTAACTAGCGGGAGCGTCGGCGGGGAGCTGTTTTTT. Its protein product is CASSLTSGSVGGELFF.

This clonotype was detected only a few times. This could be a read error, since a much larger clone is one nucleotide away. The chain uses TRBV9 and TRBJ2-5; D not resolved. The CDR3 runs to 12 residues. Germline V gene sequence: CDR1 SGDLS, CDR2 YYNGEE. Trimming took 3 bases from V and 5 from J, leaving 8 bases between them. The CDR3: CASSGDVETQYF. CDR3 sequence (DNA): TGTGCCAGCAGCGGAGACGTGGAGACCCAGTACTTC.

The sample holds many counts of this clonotype. The V gene is TRBV7-2, the J gene TRBJ2-3, with 7 bases aligning to TRBD2. V gave up 3 bases and J gave up 6 bases; unmatched junction bases: 12. Germline values: CDR1 SGHTA, CDR2 FQGNSA. The CDR3 totals 16 residues. The CDR3 region is CASSFALAGDLDTQYF. CDR3 bases: TGTGCCAGCAGCTTTGCTTTGGCGGGAGATTTGGATACGCAGTATTTT. The full variable domain, rest sourced from reference TRBV7-2 and TRBJ2-3, is GAGVSQSPSNKVTEKGKDVELRCDPISGHTALYWYRQSLGQGLEFLIYFQGNSAPDKSGLPSDRFSAERTGGSVSTLTIQRTQQEDSAVYLCASSFALAGDLDTQYFGPGTRLTVL.

This clonotype was counted ten times or more. V and J are TRBV7-9 and TRBJ2-5; D is unclear. The CDR3 is 12 residues long. The germline V gene encodes CDR1 SEHNR and CDR2 FQNEAQ (reference sequence). V shed 4 bases and J shed 4 bases, with 7 bases lying between them. DNA for the CDR3: TGTGCCAGCAGCTACCCAAGAGAGACCCAGTACTTC. Translated: CASSYPRETQYF.

Comments on this clonotype: Its ends do not fully match the called genes, so a read error is possible. The chain uses TRBV12-3 or TRBV12-4 and TRBJ2-7; D uncertain. CDR3 length equals 14 residues. The CDR3 region is CASRASGSSYEHYF. In DNA form, the CDR3 reads TGTGCCAGCAGGGCTAGTGGGTCCTCCTACGAGCATTACTTC.

Of note for this clonotype: A much larger clone lies one base from this, so it may be a read error. The J gene is TRBJ2-3, the V gene TRBV13; D may be TRBD2 (6 bases). Germline V gene data show CDR1 as PRHDT and CDR2 as FYEKMQ (reference sequence). This CDR3 has 12 amino acids. CDR3 bases: TGTTCCAGCAGCCCACAGCCGGGGGTGCAGTATTTT. As protein: CSSSPQPGVQYF.

In this sample, this clonotype turned up many times. J is TRBJ2-1 and V is TRBV2; D is undetermined. Trimming removed 6 bases at V and 10 bases at J, with 10 bases between. The CDR3 extends over 11 amino acids. The germline V gene encodes CDR1 SNHLY and CDR2 FYNNEI. The CDR3 region has the DNA TGTGCCAGCAGGGCAGGCTACGAGCAGTTCTTC. It specifies CASRAGYEQFF.

This clonotype was observed many times. The J gene is TRBJ2-7, the V gene TRBV5-1; D unclear. The ends were cut back, 5 bases at V and 0 bases at J, with 9 bases in the middle. Germline CDR1 reads SGHRS; CDR2 reads YFSETQ. The CDR3 has 13 residues. For the CDR3, the DNA is TGCGCCAGCAGTCCGGACGTCTCCTACGAGCAGTACTTC. Protein: CASSPDVSYEQYF.

Ten or more counts support this clonotype. The chain combines TRBV11-1 with TRBJ2-1, with 13 bases aligning to TRBD2. V trimming: 0 bases; J trimming: 3 bases; junction bases outside the gene matches: 11. This CDR3 comprises 20 residues. Germline values: CDR1 SGHAT, CDR2 FQDESV (reference sequence). The CDR3 is CASSLALLHTSGGDYNEQFF. The CDR3 bases are TGTGCCAGCAGCTTAGCCCTCCTCCACACTAGCGGGGGGGACTACAATGAGCAGTTCTTC.

This clonotype was seen ten or more times. The chain has TRBV10-2 and TRBJ1-1; the D is unclear. Germline V gene sequence: CDR1 WSHSY, CDR2 SAAADI. The CDR3 spans 14 residues. The V end was cut by 6 bases, the J end by 1 base, with 12 bases between. The CDR3, as DNA: TGCGCCAGCAGCACCATGCGGGGGAACACTGAAGCTTTCTTT. Amino acid sequence: CASSTMRGNTEAFF.

This clonotype was found many times. The chain uses TRBV6-1 and TRBJ1-2; D is unresolved. The germline V gene encodes CDR1 MNHNS and CDR2 SASEGT. V lost 5 bases to trimming and J lost 7 bases, with 8 bases between them. The CDR3 is 11 amino acids. The CDR3 nucleotides read TGTGCCAGCAGTATCCTTGGTGGCTACACCTTC. Translated, it gives CASSILGGYTF.

With regard to this clonotype: An end of the junction does not agree with germline; a read error may underlie this. The chain uses TRBV6-2 or TRBV6-3 and TRBJ2-7; a weak D match, TRBD1 (5 bases). This CDR3 comprises 16 residues. Looked up from germline, CDR1 is MNHEY and CDR2 is SVGEGT. This chain's CDR3 is CASSEGIGAATYKHYF. Here the CDR3 DNA reads TGTGCCAGCAGTGAAGGTATTGGGGCAGCGACCTACAAGCATTACTTC.

With respect to this clonotype: It differs at one base from a far larger clone, so likely a read error. The chain recombines TRBV6-1 with TRBJ2-1, with D possibly TRBD2 on 6 matching bases. This CDR3 contains 14 residues. V was shortened by 5 bases and J by 8 bases, with 16 bases between the two germline ends. Germline V gene data show CDR1 as MNHNS and CDR2 as SASEGT. CDR3 DNA: TGTGCCAGCAGTTACGGATCGGGAGATGATGAGCAGTTCTTC. Translating gives CASSYGSGDDEQFF.

The chain is built from TRBV6-5 and TRBJ2-6; D call uncertain. Germline V gene lookup returns CDR1 MNHEY and CDR2 SVGAGI. The V end lost 2 bases, the J end lost 6 bases, and 17 bases lay between the germline ends. CDR3 length: 17 amino acids. The CDR3 protein is CASSYLRRRPVANVLTF. CDR3 sequence (DNA): TGTGCCAGCAGTTACCTCCGGCGGCGGCCCGTGGCCAACGTCCTGACTTTC.

On this clonotype: A read error may account for a junction end that differs from germline. This sequence joins TRBV12-3 or TRBV12-4 and TRBJ2-1; the match to TRBD1 covers 7 bases. The CDR3 runs 15 residues. The CDR3 reads CASILISGGYNEQFF. CDR3 nucleotides: TGTGCCAGCATTTTAATTTCAGGGGGCTACAATGAGCAGTTCTTC.